The 8 T cell receptor beta chains given below trace back to one sample, sequenced in a study of blood T cell repertoires in COVID-19. Produced via immunoSEQ multiplex PCR; TCRdb's table is partial and in-frame only. Among 120,000 to 150,000 clones listed, 84% were seen once. The sample consisted of PBMCs or T cells enriched from blood (not recorded which). The receptors were sampled from a woman aged 45 to 65 who had been exposed to COVID-19.

The CDR3 reads CASSWKTPGLAGIADTQYF. The CDR3 DNA sequence: TGTGCCAGCAGTTGGAAAACGCCGGGACTAGCGGGTATAGCTGATACGCAGTATTTT. The rearrangement links TRBV27 to TRBJ2-3, with 12 bases matching TRBD2. Germline-derived CDR1 and CDR2 are MNHEY and SMNVEV (reference sequence). The CDR3 covers 19 residues. The junction had 17 bases not matched to a gene; V was cut back by 4 bases and J by 6 bases.

The gene calls are TRBV27 and TRBJ1-1; TRBD1 matches 7 bases. The V segment lost 5 bases and the J segment 5 bases; nucleotides outside the gene matches: 8. The CDR3 loop spans 14 amino acids. Per the germline V gene, CDR1 is MNHEY and CDR2 is SMNVEV (reference sequence). The CDR3 spells CASSPTGFRTEAFF. In nucleotides, the CDR3 is TGTGCCAGCAGTCCGACAGGGTTCCGGACTGAAGCTTTCTTT.

The V call is TRBV6-5, the J call TRBJ2-2, with TRBD2 as a possible D gene (5 bases). Germline values: CDR1 MNHEY, CDR2 SVGAGI. CDR3 length equals 14 residues. V lost 7 bases and J lost 7, with 16 bases in between. DNA for the CDR3: TGTGCCAGCACCCGGGGTGGGGTTTTCGGGGAGCTGTTTTTT. Amino acids: CASTRGGVFGELFF.

The chain combines TRBV6-2 or TRBV6-3 with TRBJ1-2; D unclear. Trimming stripped 6 bases from V and 4 bases from J, with 18 bases between. The germline V gene has CDR1 MNHEY and CDR2 SVGEGT. The CDR3 is 15 residues long. The CDR3 is CASSKRLSGSYGYTF. The CDR3 nucleotides are TGTGCCAGCAGCAAGAGGCTGTCCGGTTCCTATGGCTACACCTTC.

The CDR3 loop is CASSSDTYNEQFF. CDR3 sequence (DNA): TGCGCCAGCAGCTCGGACACATACAATGAGCAGTTCTTC. The rearrangement uses TRBV10-1 and TRBJ2-1, with a possible D match to TRBD1 (5 bases). The germline V and J ends were trimmed by 6 bases and 4 bases, with 10 bases remaining between them. This CDR3 has 13 residues. The germline V gene encodes CDR1 WNHNN and CDR2 SYGVQD (reference sequence).

Points on this clone: A junction end diverges from the germline sequence, so it may reflect a read error. The chain employs TRBV7-7 and TRBJ2-5, with 13 bases fitting TRBD2. Germline CDR1 and CDR2: SSHAT and FNYEAQ (reference sequence). The CDR3 totals 16 residues. The CDR3, as DNA: TGTGCTAGCAGCTTAGGACTAGCGGGGGCCAAAGAGACCCAGTACTTC. The encoded protein is CASSLGLAGAKETQYF.

The gene calls are TRBV4-1 and TRBJ1-4, with 12 positions matching TRBD1. The CDR3 loop spans 17 amino acids. V lost 1 base, J lost 7 bases, and 7 bases stayed unmatched. Germline CDR1 and CDR2: MGHRA and YSYEKL. This CDR3 reads CASSQAGTGGAGEKLFF. Here the CDR3 DNA reads TGCGCCAGCAGCCAAGCCGGGACAGGGGGCGCGGGTGAAAAACTGTTTTTT.

The genes are TRBV7-8 and TRBJ1-5; TRBD1 agrees at 12 bases. The trim removed 6 bases at V and 7 bases at J, leaving 13 bases unmatched. CDR3 length: 17 amino acids. The germline CDR1 and CDR2 sequences are SGHVS and FQNEAQ. The CDR3 coding sequence is TGTGCCAGCAGTTCCGAGGGGACAGGGGGCGCGTGGCAGCCCCAGCATTTT. Its protein product is CASSSEGTGGAWQPQHF.